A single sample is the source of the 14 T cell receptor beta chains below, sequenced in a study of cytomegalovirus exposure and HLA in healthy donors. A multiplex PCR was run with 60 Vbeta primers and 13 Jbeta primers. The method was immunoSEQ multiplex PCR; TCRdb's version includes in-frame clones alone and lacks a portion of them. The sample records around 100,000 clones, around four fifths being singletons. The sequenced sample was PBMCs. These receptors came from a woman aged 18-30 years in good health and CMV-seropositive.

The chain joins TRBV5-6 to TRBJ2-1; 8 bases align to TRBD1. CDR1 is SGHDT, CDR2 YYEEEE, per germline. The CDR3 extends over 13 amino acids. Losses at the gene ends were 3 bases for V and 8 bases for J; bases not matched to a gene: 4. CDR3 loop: CASSSGGLDEQFF. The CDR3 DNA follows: TGTGCCAGCAGCTCAGGGGGCTTGGATGAGCAGTTCTTC.

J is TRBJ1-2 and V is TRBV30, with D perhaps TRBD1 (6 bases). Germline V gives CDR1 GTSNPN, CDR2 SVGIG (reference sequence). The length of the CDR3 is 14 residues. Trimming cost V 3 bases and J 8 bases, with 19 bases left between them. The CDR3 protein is CAWRWGGLPGGYTF. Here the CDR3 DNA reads TGTGCCTGGAGATGGGGGGGCCTGCCGGGGGGCTACACCTTC.

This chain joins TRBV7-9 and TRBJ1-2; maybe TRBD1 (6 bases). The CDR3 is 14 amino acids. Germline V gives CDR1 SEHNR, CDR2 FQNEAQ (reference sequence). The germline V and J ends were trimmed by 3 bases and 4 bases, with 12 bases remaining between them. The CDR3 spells CASSLDSHFYGYTF. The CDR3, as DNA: TGTGCCAGCAGCTTGGACAGTCACTTCTATGGCTACACCTTC.

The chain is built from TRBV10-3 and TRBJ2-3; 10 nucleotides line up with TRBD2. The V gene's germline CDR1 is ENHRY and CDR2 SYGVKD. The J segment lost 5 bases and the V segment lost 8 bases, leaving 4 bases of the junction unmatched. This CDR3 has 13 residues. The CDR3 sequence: CAIGTSAGDTQYF. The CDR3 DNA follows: TGTGCCATCGGGACTAGCGCAGGAGATACGCAGTATTTT.

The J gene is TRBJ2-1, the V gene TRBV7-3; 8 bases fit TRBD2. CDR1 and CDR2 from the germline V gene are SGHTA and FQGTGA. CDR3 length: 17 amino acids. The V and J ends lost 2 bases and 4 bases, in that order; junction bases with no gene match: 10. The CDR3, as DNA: TGTGCCAGCAGCTTACGGGGGCCCACTAGCGGTTACAATGAGCAGTTCTTC. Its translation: CASSLRGPTSGYNEQFF.

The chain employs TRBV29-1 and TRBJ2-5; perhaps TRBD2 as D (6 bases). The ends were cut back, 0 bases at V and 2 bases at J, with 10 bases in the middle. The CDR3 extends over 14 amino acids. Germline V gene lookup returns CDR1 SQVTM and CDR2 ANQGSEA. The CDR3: CSVEDRRGQETQYF. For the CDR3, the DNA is TGCAGCGTTGAAGATCGGCGGGGACAAGAGACCCAGTACTTC.

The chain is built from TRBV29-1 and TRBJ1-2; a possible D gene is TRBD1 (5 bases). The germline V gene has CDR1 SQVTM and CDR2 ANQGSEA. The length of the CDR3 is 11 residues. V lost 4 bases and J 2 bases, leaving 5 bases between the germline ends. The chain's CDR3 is CSVGQNYGYTF. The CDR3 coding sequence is TGCAGCGTTGGACAGAACTATGGCTACACCTTC.

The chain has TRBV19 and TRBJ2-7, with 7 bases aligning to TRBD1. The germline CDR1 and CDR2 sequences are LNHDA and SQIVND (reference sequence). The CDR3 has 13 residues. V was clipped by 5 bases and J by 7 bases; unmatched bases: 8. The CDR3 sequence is CASSPGTAQEQYF. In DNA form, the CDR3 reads TGTGCCAGTAGTCCTGGGACAGCTCAAGAGCAGTACTTC.

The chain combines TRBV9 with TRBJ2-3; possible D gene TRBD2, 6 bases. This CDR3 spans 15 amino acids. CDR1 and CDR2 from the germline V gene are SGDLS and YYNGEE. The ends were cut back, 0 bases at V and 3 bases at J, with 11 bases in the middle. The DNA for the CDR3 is TGTGCCAGCAGCGTAGGGAACGGGGGAACAGATACGCAGTATTTT. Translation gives CASSVGNGGTDTQYF.

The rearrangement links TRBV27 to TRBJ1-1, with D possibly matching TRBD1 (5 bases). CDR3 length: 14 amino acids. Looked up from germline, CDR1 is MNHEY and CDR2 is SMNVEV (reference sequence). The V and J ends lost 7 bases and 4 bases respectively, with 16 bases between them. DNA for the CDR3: TGTGCCAGCACCCCGGGGGGATGGGGCACTGAAGCTTTCTTT. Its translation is CASTPGGWGTEAFF.

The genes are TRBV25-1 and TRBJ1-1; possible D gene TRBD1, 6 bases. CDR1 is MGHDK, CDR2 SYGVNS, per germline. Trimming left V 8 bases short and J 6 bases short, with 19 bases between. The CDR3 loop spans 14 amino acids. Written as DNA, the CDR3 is TGTGCCAGCGGACACCGGGACAATATGGCTGAAGCTTTCTTT. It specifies CASGHRDNMAEAFF.

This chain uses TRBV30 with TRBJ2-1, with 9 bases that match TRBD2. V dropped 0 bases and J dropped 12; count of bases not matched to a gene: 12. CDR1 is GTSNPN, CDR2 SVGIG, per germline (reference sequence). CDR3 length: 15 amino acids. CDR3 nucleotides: TGTGCCTGGAGTGTAGGAGCGGGAGGACGACCTCCGCAGTTCTTC. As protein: CAWSVGAGGRPPQFF.

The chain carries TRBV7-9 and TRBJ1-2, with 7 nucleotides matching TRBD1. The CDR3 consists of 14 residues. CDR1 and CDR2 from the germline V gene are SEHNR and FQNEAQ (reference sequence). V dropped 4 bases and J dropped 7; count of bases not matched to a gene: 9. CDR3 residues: CASSSPDREFGYTF. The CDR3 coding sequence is TGTGCCAGCAGCTCCCCCGACAGGGAGTTTGGCTACACCTTC.

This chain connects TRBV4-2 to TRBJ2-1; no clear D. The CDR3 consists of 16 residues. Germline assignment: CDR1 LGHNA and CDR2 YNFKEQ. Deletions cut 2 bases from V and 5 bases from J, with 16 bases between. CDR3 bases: TGTGCCAGCAGCCAACATAGAAGTGGCCAGGACAATGAGCAGTTCTTC. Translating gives CASSQHRSGQDNEQFF.